The sequence of this T cell receptor beta chain was determined in a study of shared clonotypes between healthy human individuals. Study context: The plates for each donor numbered three CD4 naive, three CD4 memory, two CD8 naive and one CD8 memory. General study points: Sharing across four donors was seen in 4% to 6.5% of naive CD4 clonotypes. Incompleteness in sorted-subset sequencing, despite large depth, was shown by rarefaction. Clonotypes which were not shared had lower generation probabilities than clonotypes that all four donors shared.

Germline lookup yields CDR1 MDHEN and CDR2 SYDVKM. CDR3 length equals 13 residues. The sample holds one count of this clone. Its target is not known. Sequencing was performed with immunoSEQ multiplex PCR; in TCRdb, only in-frame clones are kept and a portion is missing. The sample shows about 770,000 clones, 55% to 80% of them seen only once. V is TRBV28 and J is TRBJ2-5; perhaps TRBD2 as D (6 bases). The J call may be incorrect, as the DNA end agrees better with TRBJ2-7. The specimen sequenced was memory CD4+ T cells sorted from blood. Subset defined: CD45RA-negative fraction. This TCR was sampled from a woman aged 25 to 39 in good health. The CDR3 protein is CASSRGLPYEQYF. Written as DNA, the CDR3 is TGTGCCAGCAGCCGGGGACTCCCCTACGAGCAGTACTTC.